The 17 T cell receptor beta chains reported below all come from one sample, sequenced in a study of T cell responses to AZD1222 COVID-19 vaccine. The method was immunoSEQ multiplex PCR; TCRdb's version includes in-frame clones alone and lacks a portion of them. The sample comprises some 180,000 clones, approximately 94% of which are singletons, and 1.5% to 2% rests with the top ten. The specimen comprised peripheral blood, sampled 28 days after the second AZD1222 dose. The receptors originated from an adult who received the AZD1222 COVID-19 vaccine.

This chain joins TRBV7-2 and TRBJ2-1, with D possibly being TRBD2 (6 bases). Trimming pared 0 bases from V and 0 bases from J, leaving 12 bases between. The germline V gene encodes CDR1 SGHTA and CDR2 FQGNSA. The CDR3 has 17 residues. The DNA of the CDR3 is TGTGCCAGCAGCTTAGCGATCGGGGGACTCTCCTACAATGAGCAGTTCTTC. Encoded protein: CASSLAIGGLSYNEQFF.

CDR3 amino acids: CASSSGTNTIYF. The CDR3 DNA is TGTGCCAGCAGTTCTGGTACGAACACCATATATTTT. This sequence joins TRBV6-5 and TRBJ1-3; no clear D. This CDR3 is built from 12 residues. The germline gives CDR1 MNHEY, CDR2 SVGAGI. Between the trimmed V and J ends, which lost 4 bases and 7 bases, there was a span of 8 bases.

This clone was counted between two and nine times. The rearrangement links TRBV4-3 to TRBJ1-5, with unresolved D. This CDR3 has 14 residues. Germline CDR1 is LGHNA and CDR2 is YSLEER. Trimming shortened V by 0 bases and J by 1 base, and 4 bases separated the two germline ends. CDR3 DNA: TGCGCCAGCAGCCAAGATCAGAGCAATCAGCCCCAGCATTTT. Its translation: CASSQDQSNQPQHF.

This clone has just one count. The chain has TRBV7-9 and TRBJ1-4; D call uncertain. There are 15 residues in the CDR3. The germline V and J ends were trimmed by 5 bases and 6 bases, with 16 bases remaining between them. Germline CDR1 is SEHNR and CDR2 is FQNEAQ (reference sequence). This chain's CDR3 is CASSALEISYEKLFF. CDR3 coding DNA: TGTGCCAGCAGCGCACTGGAAATATCCTATGAAAAACTGTTTTTT.

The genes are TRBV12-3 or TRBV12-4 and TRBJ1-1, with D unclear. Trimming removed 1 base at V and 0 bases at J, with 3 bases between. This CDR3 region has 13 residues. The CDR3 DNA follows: TGTGCCAGCAGTTTAGGAGTGAACACTGAAGCTTTCTTT. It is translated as CASSLGVNTEAFF.

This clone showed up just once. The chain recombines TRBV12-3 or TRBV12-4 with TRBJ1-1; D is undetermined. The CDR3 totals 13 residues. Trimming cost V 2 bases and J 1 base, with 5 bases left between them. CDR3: CASSLFGNTEAFF. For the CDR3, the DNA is TGTGCCAGCAGTTTATTTGGGAACACTGAAGCTTTCTTT.

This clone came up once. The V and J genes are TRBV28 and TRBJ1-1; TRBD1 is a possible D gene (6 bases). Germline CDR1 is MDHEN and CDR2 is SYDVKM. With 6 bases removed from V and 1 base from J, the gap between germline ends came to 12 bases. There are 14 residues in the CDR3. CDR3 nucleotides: TGTGCCAGCAGCCCGGACAGTTGGAACACTGAAGCTTTCTTT. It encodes CASSPDSWNTEAFF.

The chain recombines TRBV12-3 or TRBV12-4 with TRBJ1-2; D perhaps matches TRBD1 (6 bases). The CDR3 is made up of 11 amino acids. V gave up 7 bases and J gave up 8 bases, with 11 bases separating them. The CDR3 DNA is TGTGCCAGCACTCAGGGGCGCGGCTACACCTTC. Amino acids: CASTQGRGYTF.

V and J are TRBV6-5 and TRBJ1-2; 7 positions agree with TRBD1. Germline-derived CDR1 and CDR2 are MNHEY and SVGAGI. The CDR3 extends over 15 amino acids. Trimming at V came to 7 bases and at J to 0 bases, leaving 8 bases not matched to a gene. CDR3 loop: CASTAGGQANYGYTF. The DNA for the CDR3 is TGTGCCAGCACCGCGGGAGGACAGGCTAACTATGGCTACACCTTC.

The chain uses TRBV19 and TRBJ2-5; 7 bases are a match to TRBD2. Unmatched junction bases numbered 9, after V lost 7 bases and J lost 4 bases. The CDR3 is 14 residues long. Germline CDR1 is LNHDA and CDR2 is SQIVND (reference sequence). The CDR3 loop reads CASTKTAGLETQYF. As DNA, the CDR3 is TGTGCCAGTACCAAGACAGCGGGGCTAGAGACCCAGTACTTC.

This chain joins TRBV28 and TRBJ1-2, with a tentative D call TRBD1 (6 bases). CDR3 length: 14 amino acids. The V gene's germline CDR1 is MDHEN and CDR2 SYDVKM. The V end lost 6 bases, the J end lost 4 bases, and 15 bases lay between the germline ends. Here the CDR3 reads CASRVRGAAYGYTF. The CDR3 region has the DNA TGTGCCAGCAGGGTCCGGGGGGCGGCCTATGGCTACACCTTC.

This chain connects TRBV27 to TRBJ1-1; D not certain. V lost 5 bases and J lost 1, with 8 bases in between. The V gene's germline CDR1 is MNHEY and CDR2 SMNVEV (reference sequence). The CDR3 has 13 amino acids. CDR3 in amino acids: CASSTTENTEAFF. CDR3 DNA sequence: TGTGCCAGCAGTACGACTGAGAACACTGAAGCTTTCTTT.

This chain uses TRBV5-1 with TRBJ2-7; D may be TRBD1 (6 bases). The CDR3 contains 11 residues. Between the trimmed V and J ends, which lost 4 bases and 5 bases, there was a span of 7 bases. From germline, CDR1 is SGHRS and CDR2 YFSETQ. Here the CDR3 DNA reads TGCGCCAGCAGCACAGGGAACGAGCAGTACTTC. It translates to CASSTGNEQYF.

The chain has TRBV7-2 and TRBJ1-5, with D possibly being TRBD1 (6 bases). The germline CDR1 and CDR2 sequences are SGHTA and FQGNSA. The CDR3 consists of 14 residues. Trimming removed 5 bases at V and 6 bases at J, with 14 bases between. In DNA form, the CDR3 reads TGTGCCAGCAGCCCCATGCGGGGGCGTCAGCCCCAGCATTTT. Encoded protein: CASSPMRGRQPQHF.

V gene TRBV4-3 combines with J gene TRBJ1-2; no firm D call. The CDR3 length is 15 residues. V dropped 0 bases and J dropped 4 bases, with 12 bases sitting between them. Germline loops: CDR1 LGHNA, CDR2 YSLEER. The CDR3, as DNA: TGCGCCAGCAGCCAAGAGAGGCAGGTCCGCTATGGCTACACCTTC. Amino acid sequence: CASSQERQVRYGYTF.

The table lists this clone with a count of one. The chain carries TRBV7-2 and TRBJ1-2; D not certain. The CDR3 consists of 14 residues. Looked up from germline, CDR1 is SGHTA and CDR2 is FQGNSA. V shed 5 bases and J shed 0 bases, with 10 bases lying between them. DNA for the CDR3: TGTGCCAGCAGCCCGGATAGCCCTAACTATGGCTACACCTTC. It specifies CASSPDSPNYGYTF.

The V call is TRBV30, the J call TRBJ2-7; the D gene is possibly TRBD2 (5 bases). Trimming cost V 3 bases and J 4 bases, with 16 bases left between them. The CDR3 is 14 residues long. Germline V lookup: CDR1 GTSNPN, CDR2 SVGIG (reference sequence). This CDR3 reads CAWRPRTWRYEQYF. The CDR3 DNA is TGTGCCTGGAGACCGCGGACGTGGAGGTACGAGCAGTACTTC. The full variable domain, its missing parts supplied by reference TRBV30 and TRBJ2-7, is SQTIHQWPATLVQPVGSPLSLECTVEGTSNPNLYWYRQAAGRGLQLLFYSVGIGQISSEVPQNLSASRPQDRQFILSSKKLLLSDSGFYLCAWRPRTWRYEQYFGPGTRLTVT.